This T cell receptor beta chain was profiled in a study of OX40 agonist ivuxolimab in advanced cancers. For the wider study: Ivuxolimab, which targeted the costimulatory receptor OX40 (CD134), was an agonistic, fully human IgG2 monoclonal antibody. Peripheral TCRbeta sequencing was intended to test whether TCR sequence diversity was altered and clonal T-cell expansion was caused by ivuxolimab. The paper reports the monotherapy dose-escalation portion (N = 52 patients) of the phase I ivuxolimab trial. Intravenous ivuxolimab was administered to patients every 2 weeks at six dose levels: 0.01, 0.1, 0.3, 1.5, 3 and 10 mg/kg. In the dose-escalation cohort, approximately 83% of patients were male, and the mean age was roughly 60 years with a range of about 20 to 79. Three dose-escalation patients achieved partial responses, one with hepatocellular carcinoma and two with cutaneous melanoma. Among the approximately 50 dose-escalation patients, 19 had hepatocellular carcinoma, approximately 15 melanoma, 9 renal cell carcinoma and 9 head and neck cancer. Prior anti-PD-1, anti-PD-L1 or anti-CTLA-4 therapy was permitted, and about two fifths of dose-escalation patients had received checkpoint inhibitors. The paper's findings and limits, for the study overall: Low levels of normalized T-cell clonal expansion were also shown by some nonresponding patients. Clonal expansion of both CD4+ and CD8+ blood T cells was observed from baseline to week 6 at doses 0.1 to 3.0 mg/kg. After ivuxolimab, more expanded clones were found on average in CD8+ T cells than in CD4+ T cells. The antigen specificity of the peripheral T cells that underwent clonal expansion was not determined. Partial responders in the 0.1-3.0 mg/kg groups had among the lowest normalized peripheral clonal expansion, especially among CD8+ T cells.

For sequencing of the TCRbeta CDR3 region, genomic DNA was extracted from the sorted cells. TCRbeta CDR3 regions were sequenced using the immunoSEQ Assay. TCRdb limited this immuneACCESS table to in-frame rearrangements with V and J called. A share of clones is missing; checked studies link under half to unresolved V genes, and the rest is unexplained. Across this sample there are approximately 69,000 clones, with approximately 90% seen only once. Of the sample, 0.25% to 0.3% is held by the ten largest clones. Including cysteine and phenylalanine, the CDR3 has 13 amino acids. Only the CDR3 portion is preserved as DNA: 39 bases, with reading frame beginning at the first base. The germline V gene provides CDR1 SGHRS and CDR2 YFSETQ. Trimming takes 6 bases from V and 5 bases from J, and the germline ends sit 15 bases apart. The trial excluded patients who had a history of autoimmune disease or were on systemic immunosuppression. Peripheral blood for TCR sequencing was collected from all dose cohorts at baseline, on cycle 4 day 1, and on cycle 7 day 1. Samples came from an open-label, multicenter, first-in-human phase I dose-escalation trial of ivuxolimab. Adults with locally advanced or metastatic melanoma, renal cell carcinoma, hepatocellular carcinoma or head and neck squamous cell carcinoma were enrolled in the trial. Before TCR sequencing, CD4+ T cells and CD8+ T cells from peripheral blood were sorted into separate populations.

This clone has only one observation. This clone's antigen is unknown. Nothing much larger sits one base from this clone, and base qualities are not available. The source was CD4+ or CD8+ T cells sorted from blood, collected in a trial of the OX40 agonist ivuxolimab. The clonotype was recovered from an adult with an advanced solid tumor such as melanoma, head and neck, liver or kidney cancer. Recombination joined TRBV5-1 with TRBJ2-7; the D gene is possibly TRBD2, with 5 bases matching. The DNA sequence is TGCGCCAGCACCCCGGGGTTAGGGAACGAGCAGTACTTC. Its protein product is CASTPGLGNEQYF.